The source of this T cell receptor beta chain is a study of T cell repertoires in cytomegalovirus infection (dated by TCRdb to the late 2010s). Notes on the research overall: Because public TCR beta signatures pointed to carriage of CMV infection together with the matching HLA type, the HLA type of each donor mattered for the analysis. What the authors observed across the whole study: In both this cohort and an independent roughly 350-donor cohort, the cumulative frequency of public TCR beta family members distinguished carriers of CMV infection plus the relevant HLA type. In the ex vivo response, HLA-C-restricted CMV-specific TCR beta clonotypes were dominant, and in two of eight donors the single most frequent clonotype came from this HLA-C-restricted group.

The CDR3 numbers 15 residues from cysteine through phenylalanine. Only CDR3 DNA is held: 45 bases, read in frame from base 1. Per the germline V gene, SGHTA is the CDR1 and FQGNSA is the CDR2. After removal of 3 bases from V and 3 bases from J, the junction retains 4 bases not matched to a gene. The sequencer was an Illumina HiSeq 1500. TCRdb ran its own pipeline on the public reads, namely fastp trimming at Q25 and MiXCR clone calling, and kept in-frame beta chains. Every entry covers one CDR3 protein and lists the most common genes and DNA from its rows. The table for this sample lists over 150,000 distinct CDR3 sequences; approximately 17% of them were counted only once. The ten largest clones represent approximately 25% of the sample. In this sample, this clonotype turned up a few times. This receptor's antigen is unknown. The sample holds no much larger clone one base away, and base qualities are not on file.

Recombination linked TRBV7-2 to TRBJ2-5; 10 central bases correspond to TRBD2. Material for sequencing was CD8+ T cells from PBMCs. This clonotype was obtained from a human donor in good health (CMV status not recorded). Some clones in this sample may be carry-over from other donors' samples. The DNA sequence is as follows: TGTGCCAGCAGCTTCAGGACTAGCGGTAAAGAGACCCAGTACTTC. Its protein reads: CASSFRTSGKETQYF.